This T cell receptor (beta chain) was captured in a study of beta chain features in type 1 diabetes. As for the study in general: The study examined about 110,000,000 sorted cells across all samples.

To note about this clone: The antigen is unknown.

CD4+ naive, central memory, regulatory and stem cell-like memory cells were sorted via CD45RO/CCR7/CD25/CD127/CD95/CD27. Study-level findings and limits: More deletions and fewer insertions at VDJ junctions were seen in type 1 diabetes patients. Patients showed naive, central memory and Treg TCRB repertoires that appeared more similar than those of healthy donors.

Germline lookup yields CDR1 MNHEY and CDR2 SVGAGI. Between the trimmed V and J ends, which lost 4 bases and 6 bases, there was a span of 16 bases. This CDR3 comprises 15 residues. The sequenced template was cDNA made from the entire isolated RNA. Libraries were prepared by immunoSEQ multiplex PCR; TCRdb keeps only in-frame clonotypes and omits some of them. Altogether 250,000 to 400,000 clones are present, approximately 14% being singletons, with the ten largest covering approximately 6.7%. This chain uses TRBV6-5 with TRBJ2-1; D possibly corresponds to TRBD2 (5 bases). The clonotype comes from a man aged 25-45 years in good health. Material for sequencing was central memory CD4+ T cells from blood. This CDR3 is CASSSPIATSNEQFF. The CDR3 region has the DNA TGTGCCAGCAGTTCTCCCATTGCCACTAGCAATGAGCAGTTCTTC.